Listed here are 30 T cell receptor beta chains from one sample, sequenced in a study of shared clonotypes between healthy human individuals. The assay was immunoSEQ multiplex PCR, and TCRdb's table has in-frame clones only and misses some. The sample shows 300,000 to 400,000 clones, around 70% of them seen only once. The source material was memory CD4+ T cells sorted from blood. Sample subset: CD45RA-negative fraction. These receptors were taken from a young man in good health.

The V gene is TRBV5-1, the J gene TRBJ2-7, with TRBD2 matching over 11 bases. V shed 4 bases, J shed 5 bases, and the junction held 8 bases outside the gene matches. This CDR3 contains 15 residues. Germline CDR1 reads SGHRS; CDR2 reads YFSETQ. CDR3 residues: CASSKLAGVSHEQYF. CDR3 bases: TGCGCCAGCAGCAAACTAGCGGGAGTTTCTCACGAGCAGTACTTC.

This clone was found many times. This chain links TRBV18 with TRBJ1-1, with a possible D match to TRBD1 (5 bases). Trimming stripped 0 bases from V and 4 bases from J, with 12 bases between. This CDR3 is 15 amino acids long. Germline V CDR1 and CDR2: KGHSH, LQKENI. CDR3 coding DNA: TGTGCCAGCTCACCACCGGGCAGGGTTGCCACTGAAGCTTTCTTT. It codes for CASSPPGRVATEAFF.

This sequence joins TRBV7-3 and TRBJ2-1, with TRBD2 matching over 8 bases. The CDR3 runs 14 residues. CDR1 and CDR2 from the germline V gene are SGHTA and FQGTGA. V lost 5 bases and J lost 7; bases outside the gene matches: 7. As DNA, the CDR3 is TGTGCCAGCAGCCGGGGGCGGGAGGTAAATGAGCAGTTCTTC. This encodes CASSRGREVNEQFF.

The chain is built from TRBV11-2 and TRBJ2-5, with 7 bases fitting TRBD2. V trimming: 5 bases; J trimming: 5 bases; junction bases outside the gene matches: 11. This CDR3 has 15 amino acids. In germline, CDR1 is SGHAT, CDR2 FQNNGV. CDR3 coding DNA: TGTGCCAGCAGCGGGGGAGGGGCGAGTAGGGAGACCCAGTACTTC. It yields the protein CASSGGGASRETQYF.

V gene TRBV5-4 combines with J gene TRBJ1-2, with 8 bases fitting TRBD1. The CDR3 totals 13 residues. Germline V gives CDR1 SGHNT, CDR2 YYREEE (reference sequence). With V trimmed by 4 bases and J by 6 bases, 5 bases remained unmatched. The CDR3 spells CASSRDRLDGYTF. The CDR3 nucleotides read TGTGCCAGCAGCCGGGACAGGCTCGATGGCTACACCTTC.

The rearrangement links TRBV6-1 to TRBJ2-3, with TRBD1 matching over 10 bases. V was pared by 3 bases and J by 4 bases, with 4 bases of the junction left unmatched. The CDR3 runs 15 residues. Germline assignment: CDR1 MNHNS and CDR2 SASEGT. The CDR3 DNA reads TGTGCCAGCAGTGATCGGACAGGGGGTCCAGATACGCAGTATTTT. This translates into CASSDRTGGPDTQYF.

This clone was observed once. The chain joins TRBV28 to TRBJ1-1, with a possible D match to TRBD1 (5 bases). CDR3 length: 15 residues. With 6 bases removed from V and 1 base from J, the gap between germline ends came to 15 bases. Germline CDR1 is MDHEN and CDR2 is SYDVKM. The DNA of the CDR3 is TGTGCCAGCAGCCAAAATCAGGGCCGGAACACTGAAGCTTTCTTT. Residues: CASSQNQGRNTEAFF.

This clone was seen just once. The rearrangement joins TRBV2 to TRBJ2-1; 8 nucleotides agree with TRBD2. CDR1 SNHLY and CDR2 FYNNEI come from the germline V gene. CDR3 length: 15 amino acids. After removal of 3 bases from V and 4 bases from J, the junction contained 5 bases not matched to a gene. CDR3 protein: CASSDRLAGYNEQFF. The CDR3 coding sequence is TGTGCCAGCAGTGATAGGCTAGCGGGTTACAATGAGCAGTTCTTC.

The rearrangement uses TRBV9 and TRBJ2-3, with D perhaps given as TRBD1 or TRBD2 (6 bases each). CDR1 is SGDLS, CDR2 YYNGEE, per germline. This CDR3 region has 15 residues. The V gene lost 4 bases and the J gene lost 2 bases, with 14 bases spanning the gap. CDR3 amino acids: CASSPRRGNTDTQYF. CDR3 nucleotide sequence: TGTGCCAGCAGCCCCCGGAGGGGGAACACAGATACGCAGTATTTT.

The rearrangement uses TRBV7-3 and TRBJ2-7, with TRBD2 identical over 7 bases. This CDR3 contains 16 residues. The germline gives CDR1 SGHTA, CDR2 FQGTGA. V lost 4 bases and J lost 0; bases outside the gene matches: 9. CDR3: CASSSDPSGYSYEQYF. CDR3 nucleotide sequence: TGTGCCAGCAGCTCGGACCCTAGCGGCTACTCCTACGAGCAGTACTTC.

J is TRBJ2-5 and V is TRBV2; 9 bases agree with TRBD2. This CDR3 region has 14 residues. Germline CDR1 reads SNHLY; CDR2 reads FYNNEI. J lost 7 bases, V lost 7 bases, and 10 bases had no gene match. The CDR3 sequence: CASTEVAGVGTQYF. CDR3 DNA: TGTGCCAGCACCGAGGTAGCGGGAGTGGGGACCCAGTACTTC.

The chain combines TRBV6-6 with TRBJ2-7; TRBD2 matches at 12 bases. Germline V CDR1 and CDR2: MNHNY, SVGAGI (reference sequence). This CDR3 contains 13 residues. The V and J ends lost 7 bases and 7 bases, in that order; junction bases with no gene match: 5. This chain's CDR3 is CASKTSGSGEQYF. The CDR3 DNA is TGTGCCAGCAAGACTAGCGGGAGCGGAGAGCAGTACTTC.

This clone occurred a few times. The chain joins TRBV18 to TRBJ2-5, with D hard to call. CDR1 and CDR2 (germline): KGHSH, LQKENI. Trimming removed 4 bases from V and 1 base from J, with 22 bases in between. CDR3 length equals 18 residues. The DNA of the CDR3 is TGTGCCAGCTCACTCCGACAAACCAACACAGCGAGCCAAGAGACCCAGTACTTC. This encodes CASSLRQTNTASQETQYF.

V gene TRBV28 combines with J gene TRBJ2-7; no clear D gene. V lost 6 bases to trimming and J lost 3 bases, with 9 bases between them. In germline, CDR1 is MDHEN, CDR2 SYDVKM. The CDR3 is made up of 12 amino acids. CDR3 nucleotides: TGTGCCAGCAGGACGGATTACTACGAGCAGTACTTC. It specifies CASRTDYYEQYF.

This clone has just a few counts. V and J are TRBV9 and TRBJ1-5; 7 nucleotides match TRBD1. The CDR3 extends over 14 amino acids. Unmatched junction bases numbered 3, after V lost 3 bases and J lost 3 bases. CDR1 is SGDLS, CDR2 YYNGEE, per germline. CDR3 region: CASSGGQNNQPQHF. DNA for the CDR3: TGTGCCAGCAGCGGGGGACAGAACAATCAGCCCCAGCATTTT. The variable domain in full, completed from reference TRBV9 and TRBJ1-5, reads DSGVTQTPKHLITATGQRVTLRCSPRSGDLSVYWYQQSLDQGLQFLIQYYNGEERAKGNILERFSAQQFPDLHSELNLSSLELGDSALYFCASSGGQNNQPQHFGDGTRLSIL.

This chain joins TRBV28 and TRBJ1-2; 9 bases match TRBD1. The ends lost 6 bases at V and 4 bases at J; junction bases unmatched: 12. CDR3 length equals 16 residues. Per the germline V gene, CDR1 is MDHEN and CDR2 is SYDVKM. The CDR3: CASRGTGGAHGYGYTF. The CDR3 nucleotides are TGTGCCAGCAGGGGTACAGGGGGCGCTCACGGCTATGGCTACACCTTC.

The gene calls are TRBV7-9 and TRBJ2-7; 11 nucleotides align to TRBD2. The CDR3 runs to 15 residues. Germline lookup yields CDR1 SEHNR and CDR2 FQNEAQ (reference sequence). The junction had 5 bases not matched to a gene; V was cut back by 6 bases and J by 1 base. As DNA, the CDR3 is TGTGCCAGCAGGTCCACTAGCGGGAGATCCTACGAGCAGTACTTC. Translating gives CASRSTSGRSYEQYF.

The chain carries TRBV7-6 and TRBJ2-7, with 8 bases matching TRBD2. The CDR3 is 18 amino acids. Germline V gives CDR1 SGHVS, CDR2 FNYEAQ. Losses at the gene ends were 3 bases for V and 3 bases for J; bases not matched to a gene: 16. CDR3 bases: TGTGCCAGCAGCTTCCGTGGTGGTAGCGGGACACGGAACTACGAGCAGTACTTC. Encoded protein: CASSFRGGSGTRNYEQYF.

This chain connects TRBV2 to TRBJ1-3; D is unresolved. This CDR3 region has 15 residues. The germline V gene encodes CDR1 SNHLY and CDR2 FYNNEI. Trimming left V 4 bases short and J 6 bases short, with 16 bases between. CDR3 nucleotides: TGTGCCAGCAGTGCGTCCAGCCGAACTCAAAACACCATATATTTT. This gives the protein CASSASSRTQNTIYF.

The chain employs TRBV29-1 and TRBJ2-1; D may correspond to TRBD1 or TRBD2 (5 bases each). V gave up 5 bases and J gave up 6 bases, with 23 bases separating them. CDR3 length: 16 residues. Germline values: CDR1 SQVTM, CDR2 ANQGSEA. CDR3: CSVSRDASPGSNEQFF. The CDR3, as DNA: TGCAGCGTTAGCCGGGACGCCTCGCCGGGGAGCAATGAGCAGTTCTTC.

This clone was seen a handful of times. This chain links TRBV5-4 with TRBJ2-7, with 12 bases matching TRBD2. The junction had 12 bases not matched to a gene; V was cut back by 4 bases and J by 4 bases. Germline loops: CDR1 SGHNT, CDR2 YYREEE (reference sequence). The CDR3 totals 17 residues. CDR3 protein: CASSITTSGRIVYEQYF. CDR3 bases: TGTGCCAGCAGCATCACAACTAGCGGGAGGATCGTTTACGAGCAGTACTTC.

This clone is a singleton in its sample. This CDR3 reads CASSGRLAGGPHTQYF. CDR3 DNA: TGCGCCAGCAGTGGCAGGCTAGCGGGAGGGCCACATACGCAGTATTTT. The rearrangement joins TRBV10-1 to TRBJ2-3, with 12 bases that match TRBD2. Germline CDR1 and CDR2: WNHNN and SYGVQD (reference sequence). The CDR3 is made up of 16 amino acids. V lost 4 bases to trimming and J lost 7 bases; unmatched junction nucleotides: 9.

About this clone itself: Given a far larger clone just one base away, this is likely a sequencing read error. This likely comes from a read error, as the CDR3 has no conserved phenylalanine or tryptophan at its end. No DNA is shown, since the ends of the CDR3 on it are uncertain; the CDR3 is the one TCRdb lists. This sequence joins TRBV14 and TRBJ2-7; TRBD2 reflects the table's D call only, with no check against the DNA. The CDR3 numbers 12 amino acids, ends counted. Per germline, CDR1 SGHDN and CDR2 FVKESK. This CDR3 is CASSHRLAGAII.

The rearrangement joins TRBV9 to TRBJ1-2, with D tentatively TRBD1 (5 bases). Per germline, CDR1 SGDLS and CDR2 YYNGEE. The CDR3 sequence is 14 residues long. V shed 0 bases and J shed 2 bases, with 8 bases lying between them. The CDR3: CASSVGRANYGYTF. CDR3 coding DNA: TGTGCCAGCAGCGTAGGCAGGGCGAACTATGGCTACACCTTC.

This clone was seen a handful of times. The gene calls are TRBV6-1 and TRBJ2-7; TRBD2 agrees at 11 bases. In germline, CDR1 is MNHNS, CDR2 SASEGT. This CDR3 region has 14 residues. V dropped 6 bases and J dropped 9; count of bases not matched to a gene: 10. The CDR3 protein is CASRKGLAGGGQYF. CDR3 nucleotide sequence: TGTGCCAGCAGGAAAGGACTAGCGGGTGGCGGGCAGTACTTC.

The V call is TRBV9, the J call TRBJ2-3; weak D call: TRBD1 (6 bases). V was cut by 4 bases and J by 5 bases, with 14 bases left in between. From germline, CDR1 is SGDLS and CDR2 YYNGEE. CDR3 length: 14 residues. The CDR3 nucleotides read TGTGCCAGCAGCCTGGCCGGGGACATAGATACGCAGTATTTT. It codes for CASSLAGDIDTQYF.

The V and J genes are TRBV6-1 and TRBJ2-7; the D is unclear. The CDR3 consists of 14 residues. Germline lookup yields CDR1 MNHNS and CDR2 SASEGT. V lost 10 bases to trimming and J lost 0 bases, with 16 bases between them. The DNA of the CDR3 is TGTGCCACCTCCGCATCAAGAGCCTCCTACGAGCAGTACTTC. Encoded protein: CATSASRASYEQYF.

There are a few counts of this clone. The CDR3 spells CASSRGTSYGDEQFF. The DNA of the CDR3 is TGCGCCAGCAGCCGCGGGACTTCCTACGGCGATGAGCAGTTCTTC. This chain connects TRBV5-1 to TRBJ2-1, with a possible D match to TRBD2 (6 bases). The CDR3 has 15 residues. Germline CDR1 is SGHRS and CDR2 is YFSETQ. Trimming shortened V by 4 bases and J by 8 bases, and 19 bases separated the two germline ends. The full variable domain, in which reference TRBV5-1 and TRBJ2-1 provide the parts outside the CDR3, is KAGVTQTPRYLIKTRGQQVTLSCSPISGHRSVSWYQQTPGQGLQFLFEYFSETQRNKGNFPGRFSGRQFSNSRSEMNVSTLELGDSALYLCASSRGTSYGDEQFFGPGTRLTVL.

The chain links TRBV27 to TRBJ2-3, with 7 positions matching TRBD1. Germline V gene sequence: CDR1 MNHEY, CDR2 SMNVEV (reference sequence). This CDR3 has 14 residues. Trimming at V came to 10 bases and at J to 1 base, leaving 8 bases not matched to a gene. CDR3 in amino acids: CAISRQGGTDTQYF. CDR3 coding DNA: TGTGCCATCAGCCGGCAGGGGGGCACAGATACGCAGTATTTT.

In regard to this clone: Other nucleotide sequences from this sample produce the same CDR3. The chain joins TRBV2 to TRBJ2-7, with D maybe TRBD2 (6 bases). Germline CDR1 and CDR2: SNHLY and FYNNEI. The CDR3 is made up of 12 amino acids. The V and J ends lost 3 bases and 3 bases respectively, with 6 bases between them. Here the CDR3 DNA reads TGTGCCAGCAGTGAGCGGGACTACGAGCAGTACTTC. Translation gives CASSERDYEQYF.